This T cell receptor (beta chain) originates from a study of blood T cell repertoires in COVID-19. Study context: Sample material is recorded as cDNA or gDNA derived from T cells, B-cell-depleted T cells, or PBMCs.

Source study methods: Reference gene primers were amplified, and this amplification served to estimate nucleated cell counts. Sequencing was performed with immunoSEQ multiplex PCR; in TCRdb, only in-frame clones are kept and a portion is missing. That table gives V, J and clone size, and the DNA gave D and trimming. Of about 200,000 clones detected, 80% appear once; the ten largest clones hold 6.5% to 8.5%. Germline-derived CDR1 and CDR2 are KGHSH and LQKENI. The CDR3 covers 14 residues. V was shortened by 5 bases and J by 4 bases, with 11 bases between the two germline ends. This study enrolled people aged about 18 to 90 from approximately 25 US geographic areas.

The receptor was derived from a middle-aged woman with acute COVID-19. This chain links TRBV18 with TRBJ1-4; maybe TRBD1 (5 bases). The material sequenced was PBMCs or T cells enriched from blood (not recorded which). Here the CDR3 reads CASSETASNEKLFF. The CDR3 nucleotides are TGTGCCAGCTCAGAGACAGCGAGTAATGAAAAACTGTTTTTT.